This T cell receptor beta chain was found in a study of PD-L1 blockade in urothelial cancer. Study in general: Once treatment had started, blood was analyzed at 3 weeks (second dose) and again at 6 weeks.

The table came from immunoSEQ multiplex PCR; TCRdb's copy has only in-frame clones and leaves some out. The sample shows about 52,000 clones, roughly 84% of them seen only once. This CDR3 has 16 residues. V lost 6 bases and J 3 bases, leaving 20 bases between the germline ends. Germline assignment: CDR1 MDHEN and CDR2 SYDVKM. Regarding this clone: What it binds is not known.

Study-level points and caveats: A below-median TCR clonality in blood before treatment predicted better survival.

Documented time point: pretreatment peripheral blood. Sequencing used PBMCs, obtained around atezolizumab (anti-PD-L1) treatment. This chain joins TRBV28 and TRBJ1-2; D might be TRBD1 (6 bases). The source is a man aged 45 to 65 with urothelial cancer. CDR3 amino acids: CASSVGGGDVDYGYTF. In DNA, the CDR3 is TGTGCCAGCAGCGTAGGGGGAGGGGATGTCGACTATGGCTACACCTTC.